One and the same sample provided the 24 T cell receptor beta chains below, sequenced in a study of blood T cell repertoires in COVID-19. Sequencing used immunoSEQ multiplex PCR; TCRdb keeps in-frame clones, though not all of them. The sample lists 250,000 to 300,000 clones, 85% to 90% occurring once. Material for sequencing was peripheral blood. The receptors derive from a middle-aged woman who had recovered from COVID-19.

This clone has just one count. The chain joins TRBV6-2 or TRBV6-3 to TRBJ1-5, with TRBD1 as a possible D gene (5 bases). V lost 5 bases to trimming and J lost 3 bases, with 14 bases between them. This CDR3 has 15 amino acids. From germline, CDR1 is MNHEY and CDR2 SVGEGT. This chain's CDR3 is CASSLRGGTNQPQHF. The CDR3 nucleotides are TGTGCCAGCAGTCTACGGGGGGGTACCAATCAGCCCCAGCATTTT.

The chain has TRBV10-2 and TRBJ1-2; a weak D match, TRBD1 (5 bases). This CDR3 comprises 14 residues. The V gene lost 3 bases and the J gene lost 6 bases, with 14 bases spanning the gap. Germline values: CDR1 WSHSY, CDR2 SAAADI. The CDR3 is CASSEVGRAHGYTF. The CDR3 DNA follows: TGCGCCAGCAGTGAAGTTGGCAGGGCTCATGGCTACACCTTC.

This chain joins TRBV7-9 and TRBJ1-4, with D maybe TRBD1 (6 bases). V dropped 5 bases and J dropped 9 bases, with 22 bases sitting between them. The CDR3 has 16 residues. The germline CDR1 and CDR2 sequences are SEHNR and FQNEAQ (reference sequence). This chain's CDR3 is CASSTSPQGPVKKLFF. The CDR3, as DNA: TGTGCCAGCAGCACATCTCCACAGGGCCCAGTGAAAAAACTGTTTTTT.

The chain joins TRBV6-5 to TRBJ2-3, with 8 bases identical to TRBD2. Germline V gene sequence: CDR1 MNHEY, CDR2 SVGAGI. V gave up 6 bases and J gave up 0 bases; unmatched junction bases: 5. The CDR3 is made up of 15 amino acids. The CDR3 DNA reads TGTGCCAGCAGGGCCACTAGCGGTAGCACAGATACGCAGTATTTT. This translates into CASRATSGSTDTQYF.

V gene TRBV30 combines with J gene TRBJ2-7; 8 bases agree with TRBD2. V lost 4 bases, J lost 6 bases, and 5 bases stayed unmatched. The CDR3 loop spans 12 amino acids. Germline V lookup: CDR1 GTSNPN, CDR2 SVGIG (reference sequence). The CDR3 reads CAWTRGGGEQYF. The CDR3 region has the DNA TGTGCCTGGACCCGGGGGGGAGGCGAGCAGTACTTC.

The sample holds one count of this clone. The genes are TRBV30 and TRBJ1-2, with TRBD1 matching over 8 bases. The CDR3 is made up of 14 amino acids. V shed 1 base and J 4 bases; nucleotides not matched to a gene: 5. In germline, CDR1 is GTSNPN, CDR2 SVGIG (reference sequence). The CDR3, as DNA: TGTGCCTGGAGTGGGGACAGGACTCTCTATGGCTACACCTTC. Translated: CAWSGDRTLYGYTF.

The chain combines TRBV18 with TRBJ2-2, with D maybe TRBD2 (5 bases). CDR1 is KGHSH and CDR2 is LQKENI in the germline V gene. Trimming removed 3 bases from V and 6 bases from J, with 5 bases in between. This CDR3 region has 12 residues. The CDR3 DNA reads as TGTGCCAGCTCACCGCGGGCCGGGGAGCTGTTTTTT. This encodes CASSPRAGELFF. Full variable domain (outside the CDR3, taken from reference TRBV18 and TRBJ2-2): NAGVMQNPRHLVRRRGQEARLRCSPMKGHSHVYWYRQLPEEGLKFMVYLQKENIIDESGMPKERFSAEFPKEGPSILRIQQVVRGDSAAYFCASSPRAGELFFGEGSRLTVL.

The V gene is TRBV13, the J gene TRBJ2-1; D is undetermined. In germline, CDR1 is PRHDT, CDR2 FYEKMQ (reference sequence). V lost 0 bases, J lost 1 base, and 4 bases lay in between. This CDR3 has 14 residues. CDR3 bases: TGTGCCAGCAGCTTAGGGAGTTCCTACAATGAGCAGTTCTTC. Amino acids: CASSLGSSYNEQFF.

This clone appeared a single time. The V and J genes are TRBV29-1 and TRBJ2-1; the D is unclear. The CDR3 loop spans 10 amino acids. Trimming cost V 4 bases and J 5 bases, with 3 bases left between them. Germline V gives CDR1 SQVTM, CDR2 ANQGSEA. The CDR3 spells CSVANNEQFF. DNA of the CDR3: TGCAGCGTTGCTAACAATGAGCAGTTCTTC.

This clone was counted once. The genes are TRBV6-5 and TRBJ1-5; 10 positions match TRBD1. The trim removed 6 bases at V and 7 bases at J, leaving 9 bases unmatched. Germline V gives CDR1 MNHEY, CDR2 SVGAGI. The length of the CDR3 is 15 residues. This CDR3 reads CASRTGQGSWQPQHF. The CDR3 DNA is TGTGCCAGCAGGACGGGACAGGGGTCGTGGCAGCCCCAGCATTTT.

The chain employs TRBV7-3 and TRBJ2-7; TRBD1 might be the D (6 bases). V lost 3 bases and J lost 6, with 6 bases in between. The CDR3 is 11 residues long. Germline-derived CDR1 and CDR2 are SGHTA and FQGTGA. CDR3 DNA: TGTGCCAGCAGCTTGGGGGCCGAGCAGTACTTC. Protein product: CASSLGAEQYF. Full variable domain (rest looked up from reference TRBV7-3 and TRBJ2-7): GAGVSQTPSNKVTEKGKYVELRCDPISGHTALYWYRQSLGQGPEFLIYFQGTGAADDSGLPNDRFFAVRPEGSVSTLKIQRTERGDSAVYLCASSLGAEQYFGPGTRLTVT.

The genes are TRBV7-9 and TRBJ2-3; D is unresolved. Trimming shortened V by 1 base and J by 5 bases, and 7 bases separated the two germline ends. From germline, CDR1 is SEHNR and CDR2 FQNEAQ (reference sequence). This CDR3 is 13 amino acids long. The chain's CDR3 is CASSLGAVDTQYF. The CDR3 nucleotides are TGTGCCAGCAGCTTAGGGGCCGTAGATACGCAGTATTTT.

V and J are TRBV7-2 and TRBJ1-5; tentative D call: TRBD1 (6 bases). The length of the CDR3 is 13 residues. Germline CDR1 is SGHTA and CDR2 is FQGNSA. V lost 4 bases to trimming and J lost 7 bases, with 11 bases between them. The CDR3 nucleotides are TGTGCCAGCAGCTGGACAGAGAGGCAGCCCCAGCATTTT. This codes for CASSWTERQPQHF.

The gene calls are TRBV7-2 and TRBJ2-4; TRBD2 matches at 7 bases. V lost 0 bases to trimming and J lost 4 bases; unmatched junction nucleotides: 0. The CDR3 extends over 14 amino acids. The germline V gene has CDR1 SGHTA and CDR2 FQGNSA. The CDR3 DNA sequence: TGTGCCAGCAGCTTAGCGGGGGGGAAAAACATTCAGTACTTC. It yields the protein CASSLAGGKNIQYF.

Regarding this clone: The sample has other DNA sequences that encode this CDR3 too. The V call is TRBV12-3 or TRBV12-4, the J call TRBJ1-2, with D perhaps TRBD1 (6 bases). This CDR3 contains 13 residues. V was cut by 0 bases and J by 7 bases, with 9 bases left in between. The CDR3 DNA follows: TGTGCCAGCAGTTTAGCAGGGGGTGGTGGCTACACCTTC. Translating it yields CASSLAGGGGYTF.

The chain recombines TRBV18 with TRBJ2-1; TRBD1 agrees at 10 bases. The CDR3 contains 15 residues. Germline V lookup: CDR1 KGHSH, CDR2 LQKENI. J lost 7 bases, V lost 6 bases, and 9 bases had no gene match. This CDR3 reads CASSLRDRGLNEQFF. CDR3 nucleotides: TGTGCCAGCTCCCTCCGGGACAGGGGTTTGAATGAGCAGTTCTTC.

The chain carries TRBV6-5 and TRBJ2-7, with a weak D call TRBD2 (6 bases). CDR3 length: 16 residues. Per the germline V gene, CDR1 is MNHEY and CDR2 is SVGAGI. V was pared by 0 bases and J by 9 bases, with 21 bases between. The DNA of the CDR3 is TGTGCCAGCAGTTACTCGATCCAGGGAGGCGGTGGTGGGCAGTACTTC. It translates to CASSYSIQGGGGGQYF.

This chain joins TRBV6-5 and TRBJ1-2; D may be TRBD1 (5 bases). This CDR3 is 14 amino acids long. Germline V lookup: CDR1 MNHEY, CDR2 SVGAGI. Between the trimmed V and J ends, which lost 7 bases and 7 bases, there was a span of 19 bases. CDR3 in amino acids: CASTQTGRGSGYTF. Written as DNA, the CDR3 is TGTGCCAGCACTCAGACTGGCCGGGGGTCTGGCTACACCTTC.

The chain recombines TRBV4-3 with TRBJ1-1, with D perhaps TRBD1 (5 bases). Germline-derived CDR1 and CDR2 are LGHNA and YSLEER. V lost 2 bases and J 8 bases, leaving 15 bases between the germline ends. The CDR3 extends over 14 amino acids. For the CDR3, the DNA is TGCGCCAGCAGCCAATGGGGCATACAGCCGGAAGCTTTCTTT. Amino acids: CASSQWGIQPEAFF.

Here the CDR3 DNA reads TGTGCCAGCAGCACCAGGTGGAACACTGAAGCTTTCTTT. Translation: CASSTRWNTEAFF. The chain employs TRBV3-1 (or the pseudogene TRBV3-2) and TRBJ1-1; D uncertain. CDR1 is LGHDT, CDR2 YNNKEL, per germline (reference sequence). Deletions cut 5 bases from V and 1 base from J, with 8 bases between. The CDR3 length is 13 residues.

This sequence joins TRBV7-3 and TRBJ1-2; 9 nucleotides agree with TRBD1. This CDR3 spans 13 amino acids. After removal of 6 bases from V and 7 bases from J, the junction contained 6 bases not matched to a gene. In germline, CDR1 is SGHTA, CDR2 FQGTGA. The CDR3 DNA reads as TGTGCCAGCAGTCGGACAGGGGAGCGTGGCTACACCTTC. It codes for CASSRTGERGYTF. The whole variable domain, filled in from reference TRBV7-3 and TRBJ1-2, reads GAGVSQTPSNKVTEKGKYVELRCDPISGHTALYWYRQSLGQGPEFLIYFQGTGAADDSGLPNDRFFAVRPEGSVSTLKIQRTERGDSAVYLCASSRTGERGYTFGSGTRLTVV.

V usage is TRBV29-1 and J usage is TRBJ1-1; D may be TRBD1 (6 bases). Germline V gene sequence: CDR1 SQVTM, CDR2 ANQGSEA. Trimming removed 6 bases at V and 2 bases at J, with 10 bases between. The CDR3 extends over 12 amino acids. The CDR3 DNA sequence: TGCAGCGTCGGGACACTTAACACTGAAGCTTTCTTT. This gives the protein CSVGTLNTEAFF. Full variable domain (missing parts from reference TRBV29-1 and TRBJ1-1): SAVISQKPSRDICQRGTSLTIQCQVDSQVTMMFWYRQQPGQSLTLIATANQGSEATYESGFVIDKFPISRPNLTFSTLTVSNMSPEDSSIYLCSVGTLNTEAFFGQGTRLTVV.

The gene calls are TRBV7-2 and TRBJ2-6; D remains ambiguous. Trimming left V 5 bases short and J 10 bases short, with 15 bases between. The CDR3 runs to 14 residues. Germline CDR1 is SGHTA and CDR2 is FQGNSA. CDR3 bases: TGTGCCAGCAGCCATCCCGCCCCCGGGAACGTCCTGACTTTC. Its translation is CASSHPAPGNVLTF.

This rearrangement joins TRBV29-1 to TRBJ1-2; 9 bases are a match to TRBD1. The CDR3 is 14 amino acids. Germline V gene lookup returns CDR1 SQVTM and CDR2 ANQGSEA. Losses at the gene ends were 3 bases for V and 5 bases for J; bases not matched to a gene: 7. CDR3 sequence: CSVEVDRGGYGYTF. The CDR3 DNA follows: TGCAGCGTTGAGGTTGACAGGGGGGGATATGGCTACACCTTC.